The sequence of this T cell receptor (beta chain) was determined in a study of T cells in localized non-small cell lung cancer. Sequencing was performed with immunoSEQ multiplex PCR; in TCRdb, only in-frame clones are kept and a portion is missing. This table holds around 30,000 clones, around 93% found once. In this sample, this clone turned up once. The target antigen is unknown. V was cut by 4 bases and J by 5 bases, with 14 bases left in between. This CDR3 region has 14 residues. Germline-derived CDR1 and CDR2 are SNHLY and FYNNEI. Study-level findings and limits: Peak T cell clonality was found in uninvolved adjacent lung, exceeding tumor. Owing to sequencing of a solitary tumor region, heterogeneity cannot be discounted. Turning up in adjacent lung were a median approximately 60 of the top 100 tumor clones.

The V and J genes are TRBV2 and TRBJ1-1, with a possible D match to TRBD1 (5 bases). The TCR sequence derives from a man aged 35-75 years with stage II lung adenocarcinoma. The specimen comprised PBMCs, sampled before any cancer treatment. The CDR3: CASSGDVGRTEAFF. In nucleotides, the CDR3 is TGTGCCAGCAGTGGGGACGTGGGGAGAACTGAAGCTTTCTTT.